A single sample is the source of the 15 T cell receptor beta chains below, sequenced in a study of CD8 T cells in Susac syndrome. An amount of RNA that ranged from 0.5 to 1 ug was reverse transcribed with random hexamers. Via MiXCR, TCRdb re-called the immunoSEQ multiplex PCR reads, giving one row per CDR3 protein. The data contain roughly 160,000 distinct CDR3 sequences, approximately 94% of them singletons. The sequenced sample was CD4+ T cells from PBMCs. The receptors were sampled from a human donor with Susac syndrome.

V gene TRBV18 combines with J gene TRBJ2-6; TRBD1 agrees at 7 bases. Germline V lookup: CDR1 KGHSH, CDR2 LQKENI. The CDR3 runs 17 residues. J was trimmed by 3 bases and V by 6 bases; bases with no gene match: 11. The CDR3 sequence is CASSQDRALVGANVLTF. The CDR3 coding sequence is TGTGCCAGCTCCCAAGACAGGGCCCTGGTTGGGGCCAACGTCCTGACTTTC.

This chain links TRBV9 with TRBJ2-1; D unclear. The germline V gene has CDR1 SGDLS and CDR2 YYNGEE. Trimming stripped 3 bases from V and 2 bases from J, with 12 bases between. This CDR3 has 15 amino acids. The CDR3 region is CASSAGGLPYNEQFF. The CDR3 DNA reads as TGTGCCAGCAGCGCCGGCGGTTTACCCTACAATGAGCAGTTCTTC.

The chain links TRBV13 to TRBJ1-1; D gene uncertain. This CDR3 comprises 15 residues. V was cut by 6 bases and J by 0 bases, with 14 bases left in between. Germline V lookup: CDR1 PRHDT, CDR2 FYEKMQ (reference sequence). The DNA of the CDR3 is TGTGCCAGCAGTCCCCGTGCGGCCGTGAACACTGAAGCTTTCTTT. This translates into CASSPRAAVNTEAFF.

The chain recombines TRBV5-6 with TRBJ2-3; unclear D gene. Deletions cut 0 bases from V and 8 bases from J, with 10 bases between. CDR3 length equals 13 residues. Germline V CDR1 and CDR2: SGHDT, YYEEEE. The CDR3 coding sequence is TGTGCCAGCAGCTTGGATTTGACCGCTACGCAGTATTTT. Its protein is CASSLDLTATQYF.

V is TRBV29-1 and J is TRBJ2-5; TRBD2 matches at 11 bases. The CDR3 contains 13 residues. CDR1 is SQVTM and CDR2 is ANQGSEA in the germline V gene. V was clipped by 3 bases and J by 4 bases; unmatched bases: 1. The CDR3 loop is CSVDTSGRETQYF. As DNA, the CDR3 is TGCAGCGTTGATACTAGCGGGAGAGAGACCCAGTACTTC.

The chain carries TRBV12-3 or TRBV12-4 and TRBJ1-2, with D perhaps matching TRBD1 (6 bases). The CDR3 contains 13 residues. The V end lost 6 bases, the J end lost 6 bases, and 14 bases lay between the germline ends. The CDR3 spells CASSPGVLDGYTF. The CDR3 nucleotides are TGTGCCAGCAGCCCAGGGGTTTTGGATGGCTACACCTTC.

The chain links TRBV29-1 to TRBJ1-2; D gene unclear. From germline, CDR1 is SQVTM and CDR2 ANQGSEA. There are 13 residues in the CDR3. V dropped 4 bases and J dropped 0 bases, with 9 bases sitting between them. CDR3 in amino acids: CSVGAYSNYGYTF. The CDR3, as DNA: TGCAGCGTTGGGGCATATTCTAACTATGGCTACACCTTC.

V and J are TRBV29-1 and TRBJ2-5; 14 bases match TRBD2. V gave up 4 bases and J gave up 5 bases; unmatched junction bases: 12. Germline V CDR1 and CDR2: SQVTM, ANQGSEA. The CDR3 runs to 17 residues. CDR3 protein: CSVGPGLAGEVGETQYF. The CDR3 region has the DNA TGCAGCGTTGGTCCGGGACTAGCGGGAGAGGTGGGGGAGACCCAGTACTTC.

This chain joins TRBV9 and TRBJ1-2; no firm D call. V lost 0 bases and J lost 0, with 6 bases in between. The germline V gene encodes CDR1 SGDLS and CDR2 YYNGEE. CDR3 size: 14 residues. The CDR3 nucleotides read TGTGCCAGCAGCGTAGGGTCAGCTAACTATGGCTACACCTTC. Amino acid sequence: CASSVGSANYGYTF.

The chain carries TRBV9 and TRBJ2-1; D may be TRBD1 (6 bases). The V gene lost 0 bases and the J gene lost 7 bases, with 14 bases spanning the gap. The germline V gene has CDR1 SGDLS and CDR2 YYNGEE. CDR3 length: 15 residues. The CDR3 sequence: CASSVVGGAQNEQFF. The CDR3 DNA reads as TGTGCCAGCAGCGTAGTAGGGGGAGCCCAAAATGAGCAGTTCTTC.

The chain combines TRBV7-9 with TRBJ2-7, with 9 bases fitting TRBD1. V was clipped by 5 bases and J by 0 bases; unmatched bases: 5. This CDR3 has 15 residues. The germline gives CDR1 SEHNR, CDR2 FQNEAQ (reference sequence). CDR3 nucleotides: TGTGCCAGCAGCCGGACAGGGGTCAGCTCCTACGAGCAGTACTTC. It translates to CASSRTGVSSYEQYF.

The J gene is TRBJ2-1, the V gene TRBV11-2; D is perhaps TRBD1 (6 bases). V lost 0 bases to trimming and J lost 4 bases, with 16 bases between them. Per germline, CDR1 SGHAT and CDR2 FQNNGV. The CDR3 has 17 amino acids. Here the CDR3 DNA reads TGTGCCAGCAGCTTAGAGGGGGCAGGGGCCCGGTACAATGAGCAGTTCTTC. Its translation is CASSLEGAGARYNEQFF.

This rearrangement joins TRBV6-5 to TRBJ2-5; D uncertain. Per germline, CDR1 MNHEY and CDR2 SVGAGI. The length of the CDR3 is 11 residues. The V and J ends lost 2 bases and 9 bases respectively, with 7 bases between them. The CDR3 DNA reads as TGTGCCAGCAGTTACGGGCCGTCCCAGTACTTC. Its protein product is CASSYGPSQYF.

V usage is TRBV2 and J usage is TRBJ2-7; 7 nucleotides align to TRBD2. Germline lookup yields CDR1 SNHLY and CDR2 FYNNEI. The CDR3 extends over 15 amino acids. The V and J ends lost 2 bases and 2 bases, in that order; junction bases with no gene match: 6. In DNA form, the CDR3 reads TGTGCCAGCAGTGAAAGTCGGGGGGAGCCCTACGAGCAGTACTTC. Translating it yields CASSESRGEPYEQYF.

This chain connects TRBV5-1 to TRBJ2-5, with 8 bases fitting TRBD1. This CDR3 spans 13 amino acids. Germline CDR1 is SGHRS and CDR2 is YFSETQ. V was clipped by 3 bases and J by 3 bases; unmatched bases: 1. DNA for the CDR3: TGCGCCAGCAGCTGGGGACAGGAAGAGACCCAGTACTTC. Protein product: CASSWGQEETQYF.